One T cell receptor (beta chain) is described in this entry. The antigen is unknown. Only in-frame clones appear in the TCRdb table, and some are missing; sequencing was by immunoSEQ multiplex PCR. The sample lists fewer than 120,000 clones; around 92% were seen once. The entry originates in a study of T cell responses to AZD1222 COVID-19 vaccine. Study-level results: A mostly white British donor set with more females was recruited, and clonal diversity was possibly underestimated.

Sequencing used peripheral blood, obtained on day 0 of AZD1222 vaccination. The receptor's source is an adult in good health.

The CDR3, as DNA: TGCGCCAGCCGGACTACCGCAGGGGCCTACGAGCAGTACTTC. This codes for CASRTTAGAYEQYF. This chain connects TRBV5-1 to TRBJ2-7; D is perhaps TRBD1 or TRBD2 (6 bases each). Germline assignment: CDR1 SGHRS and CDR2 YFSETQ. Trimming removed 7 bases at V and 2 bases at J, with 16 bases between. CDR3 length: 14 amino acids.